The clone carrying this TCR beta chain was detected many times. The data stem from a study of T cells in Graves' hyperthyroidism and ophthalmopathy. The CDR3 is made up of 16 amino acids. Germline CDR1 reads SGHVS; CDR2 reads FNYEAQ. With V trimmed by 7 bases and J by 0 bases, 10 bases remained unmatched. It was RNA transcripts that yielded the amplified TCR beta CDR3 regions. Using the HTBI primer set, a first-round RT-PCR was run on the TCR CDR3. TCRdb fed the multiplex PCR reads into MiXCR, producing one record per CDR3 protein. The table shows over 550,000 distinct CDR3 sequences, with 16% occurring only once.

The genes are TRBV7-6 and TRBJ2-3, with TRBD2 matching over 7 bases. The material sequenced was blood. This receptor was identified in a woman aged 18-29 years with Graves' hyperthyroidism. The CDR3 DNA reads as TGTGCCAGCACCCTATCGGGAGGACCTAGCACAGATACGCAGTATTTT. As protein: CASTLSGGPSTDTQYF.